A single sample gave rise to the 27 T cell receptor beta chains below, sequenced in a study of T-cell reconstitution after alpha-beta-depleted transplantation in children. The TCRbeta library was prepared with unique molecular identifiers. MiXCR, run by TCRdb on the PCR reads, gives a single entry per CDR3 protein. The table lists a few hundred thousand distinct CDR3 sequences, roughly 13% of them singletons. The specimen was PBMCs, mostly from graft donor cells, collected 360 days after TCRalphabeta/CD19-depleted stem cell transplant. All receptors come from a male patient between 10 and 17 years old who had a stem cell transplant for acute myeloid leukemia, so the T cells may come from the graft donor.

The V gene is TRBV7-8, the J gene TRBJ1-5, with D tentatively TRBD1 (6 bases). The CDR3 is 14 amino acids. V shed 7 bases and J shed 4 bases, with 14 bases lying between them. The germline V gene has CDR1 SGHVS and CDR2 FQNEAQ. The CDR3 is CASTETGNNQPQHF. The CDR3 DNA follows: TGTGCCAGCACGGAGACAGGAAATAATCAGCCCCAGCATTTT. The full variable domain, rest sourced from reference TRBV7-8 and TRBJ1-5, is GAGVSQSPRYKVAKRGQDVALRCDPISGHVSLFWYQQALGQGPEFLTYFQNEAQLDKSGLPSDRFFAERPEGSVSTLKIQRTQQEDSAVYLCASTETGNNQPQHFGDGTRLSIL.

CDR3 region: CASSFTGRVPYEQYF. The CDR3 coding sequence is TGTGCCAGCAGTTTTACCGGCAGGGTCCCCTACGAGCAGTACTTC. V gene TRBV12-3 or TRBV12-4 combines with J gene TRBJ2-7; D may be TRBD1 (5 bases). The CDR3 contains 15 residues. Trimming removed 3 bases at V and 2 bases at J, with 14 bases between.

This clonotype was seen a few times. J is TRBJ2-6 and V is TRBV28, with TRBD2 identical over 10 bases. Trimming removed 5 bases from V and 4 bases from J; junction bases left unmatched: 8. CDR1 is MDHEN, CDR2 SYDVKM, per germline. This CDR3 has 17 amino acids. For the CDR3, the DNA is TGTGCCAGCAGTCCGGGACTAGCGTTGGGAGGGGCCAACGTCCTGACTTTC. Its protein product is CASSPGLALGGANVLTF.

This clonotype was counted between two and nine times. The rearrangement links TRBV7-2 to TRBJ1-4; D gene ambiguous. Germline V gives CDR1 SGHTA, CDR2 FQGNSA. V lost 1 base, J lost 0 bases, and 6 bases lay in between. The CDR3 is 15 amino acids. The CDR3 nucleotides are TGTGCCAGCAGCTTAGTGGCCTCAACTAATGAAAAACTGTTTTTT. Translating it yields CASSLVASTNEKLFF.

This sequence joins TRBV20-1 and TRBJ2-7; 8 bases are shared with TRBD1. Trimming removed 3 bases from V and 2 bases from J; junction bases left unmatched: 6. The CDR3 runs to 14 residues. Per germline, CDR1 DFQATT and CDR2 SNEGSKA (reference sequence). The CDR3 bases are TGCAGTGCTAGGGGTGACAGGGGACCCTACGAGCAGTACTTC. This encodes CSARGDRGPYEQYF.

This clonotype occurred a few times. The chain links TRBV15 to TRBJ2-7; 8 positions agree with TRBD2. The J segment lost 6 bases and the V segment lost 6 bases, leaving 7 bases of the junction unmatched. The CDR3 totals 13 residues. CDR1 LNHNV and CDR2 YYDKDF come from the germline V gene (reference sequence). Here the CDR3 DNA reads TGTGCCACCAGGGACGGTACTAGCGGCGAGCAGTACTTC. This encodes CATRDGTSGEQYF.

This clonotype has only a few counts. This chain connects TRBV20-1 to TRBJ2-7; tentatively, D is TRBD1 (5 bases). This CDR3 contains 12 residues. V was shortened by 6 bases and J by 4 bases, with 13 bases between the two germline ends. CDR1 and CDR2 (germline): DFQATT, SNEGSKA (reference sequence). This CDR3 is CSASGQPYEQYF. CDR3 coding DNA: TGCAGTGCATCAGGACAACCGTACGAGCAGTACTTC.

This clonotype was observed at least ten times. The chain employs TRBV5-1 and TRBJ2-7, with D uncertain. Trimming pared 2 bases from V and 3 bases from J, leaving 9 bases between. This CDR3 region has 13 residues. Germline V CDR1 and CDR2: SGHRS, YFSETQ. The CDR3 bases are TGCGCCAGCAGCTTCACCACGATCTACGAGCAGTACTTC. Protein sequence: CASSFTTIYEQYF.

The rearrangement uses TRBV25-1 and TRBJ2-2; D is possibly TRBD2 (5 bases). The CDR3 covers 14 residues. Trimming stripped 1 base from V and 7 bases from J, with 10 bases between. The germline V gene has CDR1 MGHDK and CDR2 SYGVNS. The CDR3 reads CASSEFYGSGELFF. The CDR3 coding sequence is TGTGCCAGCAGTGAATTCTATGGGAGCGGGGAGCTGTTTTTT.

This clonotype occurred many times. The chain has TRBV5-1 and TRBJ2-2, with D uncertain. The CDR3 sequence is 13 residues long. CDR1 and CDR2 (germline): SGHRS, YFSETQ. The germline V and J ends were trimmed by 0 bases and 9 bases, with 9 bases remaining between them. The CDR3 DNA reads as TGCGCCAGCAGCTTGGAACTCCCGAGGGAGCTGTTTTTT. Amino acids: CASSLELPRELFF.

The V call is TRBV6-1, the J call TRBJ2-5, with 7 positions matching TRBD2. V dropped 7 bases and J dropped 5; count of bases not matched to a gene: 13. The CDR3 consists of 15 residues. Germline-derived CDR1 and CDR2 are MNHNS and SASEGT. In DNA, the CDR3 is TGTGCCAGCACCACCACGGGGGGAACAAGGGAGACCCAGTACTTC. This translates into CASTTTGGTRETQYF.

V and J are TRBV4-2 and TRBJ2-7; 11 nucleotides align to TRBD2. The CDR3 consists of 18 residues. Germline CDR1 reads LGHNA; CDR2 reads YNFKEQ. V lost 3 bases to trimming and J lost 6 bases; unmatched junction nucleotides: 16. The CDR3 DNA reads as TGTGCCAGCAGCCACCTAGCGGGAGGACTACCACCTTTTTTCGAGCAGTACTTC. It codes for CASSHLAGGLPPFFEQYF.

The chain recombines TRBV7-9 with TRBJ2-5; either TRBD1 or TRBD2 may supply D (5 bases each). The germline V and J ends were trimmed by 7 bases and 2 bases, with 17 bases remaining between them. CDR3 length: 15 amino acids. Germline loops: CDR1 SEHNR, CDR2 FQNEAQ (reference sequence). The CDR3 DNA sequence: TGTGCCAGCAACGCCCGGGACGGTGATCAAGAGACCCAGTACTTC. Translated, it gives CASNARDGDQETQYF.

This clonotype was detected ten times or more. The chain couples TRBV7-3 to TRBJ2-1; 12 bases are shared with TRBD2. The CDR3 runs to 17 residues. The germline CDR1 and CDR2 sequences are SGHTA and FQGTGA. J gave up 6 bases and V 2 bases, and 8 bases lay outside the gene matches. The CDR3 protein is CASSLQVLAGGPNEQFF. CDR3 nucleotide sequence: TGTGCCAGCAGCTTACAAGTGCTAGCGGGAGGGCCCAATGAGCAGTTCTTC.

The sample holds a few counts of this clonotype. Here the CDR3 DNA reads TGTGCCAGCAGCAACGACAGGGAATACTTC. Translating gives CASSNDREYF. The rearrangement uses TRBV6-2 or TRBV6-3 and TRBJ2-7; 7 bases line up with TRBD1. CDR1 is MNHEY and CDR2 is SVGEGT in the germline V gene. V was clipped by 6 bases and J by 13 bases; unmatched bases: 6. The CDR3 totals 10 residues.

This clonotype was seen only a few times. The J gene is TRBJ2-3, the V gene TRBV12-3 or TRBV12-4, with D unclear. The CDR3 is 13 amino acids. V was trimmed by 6 bases and J by 2 bases, leaving 9 bases between them. The CDR3 DNA reads TGTGCCAGCAGGGTAGCCATCACAGATACGCAGTATTTT. The encoded protein is CASRVAITDTQYF.

This CDR3 is CASSQGGLAGDYEQYF. The CDR3 coding sequence is TGTGCCAGCAGCCAAGGGGGACTAGCGGGAGACTACGAGCAGTACTTC. This chain joins TRBV3-1 and TRBJ2-7, with 14 nucleotides matching TRBD2. The germline V gene has CDR1 LGHDT and CDR2 YNNKEL (reference sequence). J lost 3 bases, V lost 1 base, and 2 bases had no gene match. CDR3 length equals 16 residues.

This clonotype was detected only a few times. This rearrangement joins TRBV20-1 to TRBJ1-5, with D hard to call. The CDR3 spans 15 residues. Germline CDR1 is DFQATT and CDR2 is SNEGSKA (reference sequence). The ends were cut back, 0 bases at V and 7 bases at J, with 16 bases in the middle. CDR3 protein: CSARDLSRVKQPQHF. The CDR3 DNA sequence: TGCAGTGCTAGAGATTTGTCCCGAGTAAAGCAGCCCCAGCATTTT.

This clonotype has a handful of counts. V is TRBV12-3 or TRBV12-4 and J is TRBJ2-1; 7 bases agree with TRBD2. The CDR3 runs 15 residues. The V gene end was trimmed by 2 bases and the J gene end by 6 bases; junction bases not matched to a gene: 7. The CDR3 DNA sequence: TGTGCCAGCAGTTTAAGGGGCGGGAGCGTCAATGAGCAGTTCTTC. Protein: CASSLRGGSVNEQFF.

This rearrangement joins TRBV15 to TRBJ2-2; D is possibly TRBD1 (5 bases). Germline CDR1 reads LNHNV; CDR2 reads YYDKDF (reference sequence). This CDR3 spans 15 amino acids. V gave up 0 bases and J gave up 5 bases, with 10 bases separating them. The CDR3 reads CATSREGAPTGELFF. The CDR3 bases are TGTGCCACCAGCAGAGAAGGGGCGCCTACCGGGGAGCTGTTTTTT.

The chain combines TRBV29-1 with TRBJ2-7; 8 bases align to TRBD1. This CDR3 comprises 15 residues. Germline V CDR1 and CDR2: SQVTM, ANQGSEA. The junction had 13 bases not matched to a gene; V was cut back by 6 bases and J by 3 bases. The CDR3 DNA follows: TGCAGCGTGGATGGCCCTGGACAGGGACGCTACGAGCAGTACTTC. Protein sequence: CSVDGPGQGRYEQYF.

This clonotype showed up just a few times. The chain joins TRBV7-9 to TRBJ2-7, with 11 bases aligning to TRBD1. Trimming cost V 9 bases and J 5 bases; bases outside gene matches: 6. CDR1 is SEHNR, CDR2 FQNEAQ, per germline (reference sequence). The CDR3 spans 13 residues. CDR3 protein: CARPGQGVNEQYF. In DNA, the CDR3 is TGTGCCAGACCGGGACAGGGGGTCAACGAGCAGTACTTC.

The table lists this clonotype with a few counts. J is TRBJ2-1 and V is TRBV12-3 or TRBV12-4; the D gene is possibly TRBD1 (5 bases). This CDR3 has 14 residues. Trimming pared 2 bases from V and 8 bases from J, leaving 13 bases between. The CDR3 nucleotides are TGTGCCAGCAGTTTACAACAGGTTTTCGATGAGCAGTTCTTC. This translates into CASSLQQVFDEQFF.

This rearrangement joins TRBV7-2 to TRBJ1-4; possible D gene TRBD1, 6 bases. Germline CDR1 reads SGHTA; CDR2 reads FQGNSA. V lost 0 bases and J 8 bases, leaving 10 bases between the germline ends. This CDR3 region has 14 residues. CDR3: CASSLAGGEEKLFF. CDR3 sequence (DNA): TGTGCCAGCAGCTTAGCTGGGGGCGAAGAAAAACTGTTTTTT. The whole variable domain, remainder taken from reference TRBV7-2 and TRBJ1-4, is GAGVSQSPSNKVTEKGKDVELRCDPISGHTALYWYRQSLGQGLEFLIYFQGNSAPDKSGLPSDRFSAERTGGSVSTLTIQRTQQEDSAVYLCASSLAGGEEKLFFGSGTQLSVL.

The chain joins TRBV6-1 to TRBJ2-7, with 8 bases lining up with TRBD2. Germline CDR1 MNHNS, CDR2 SASEGT. The junction had 2 bases not matched to a gene; V was cut back by 6 bases and J by 1 base. The CDR3 loop spans 13 amino acids. CDR3 residues: CASSGTSSYEQYF. The CDR3 DNA is TGTGCCAGCAGCGGGACTAGTTCCTACGAGCAGTACTTC.

There are a few counts of this clonotype. The chain has TRBV5-1 and TRBJ2-1, with D maybe TRBD2 (5 bases). The length of the CDR3 is 16 residues. Germline V gene lookup returns CDR1 SGHRS and CDR2 YFSETQ. Trimming left V 2 bases short and J 0 bases short, with 12 bases between. Here the CDR3 reads CASSLQGSPSYNEQFF. CDR3 bases: TGCGCCAGCAGCTTACAAGGGAGTCCCTCCTACAATGAGCAGTTCTTC.

This chain uses TRBV15 with TRBJ2-1, with 9 bases lining up with TRBD2. The CDR3 contains 15 residues. The ends lost 5 bases at V and 1 base at J; junction bases unmatched: 3. Germline CDR1 and CDR2: LNHNV and YYDKDF (reference sequence). The CDR3 sequence is CATSPSGRSYNEQFF. The CDR3, as DNA: TGTGCCACCAGCCCGAGCGGGAGGTCCTACAATGAGCAGTTCTTC.